These 16 T cell receptor beta chains came from one sample sequenced in a study of T cells after yellow fever vaccination. TCRdb recomputed calls from the 5' RACE reads with MiXCR, one row per CDR3 protein. The sample shows fewer than 450,000 distinct CDR3 sequences, roughly 10% of them seen only once. Sequencing was performed on PBMCs, taken on the day of the first yellow fever vaccination. The origin of the receptors is a man between 18 and 29 years old who received the YFV17D yellow fever vaccine.

The CDR3 spells CAISELPPYGYTF. The CDR3 nucleotides are TGTGCCATCAGTGAGCTCCCTCCCTATGGCTACACCTTC. The chain is built from TRBV10-3 and TRBJ1-2; D not resolved. The ends were cut back, 2 bases at V and 4 bases at J, with 8 bases in the middle. The CDR3 runs to 13 residues. The germline V gene has CDR1 ENHRY and CDR2 SYGVKD.

The chain joins TRBV10-3 to TRBJ2-3; 9 bases align to TRBD2. This CDR3 has 14 residues. V dropped 10 bases and J dropped 2; count of bases not matched to a gene: 7. CDR1 and CDR2 from the germline V gene are ENHRY and SYGVKD. This CDR3 is CATQAGGHTDTQYF. The CDR3 DNA reads as TGTGCCACACAAGCGGGGGGCCACACAGATACGCAGTATTTT.

This clonotype was observed many times. V usage is TRBV7-1 and J usage is TRBJ2-1, with 8 bases that match TRBD2. TRBV7-1 is flagged as an ORF with uncertain function. The CDR3 runs 22 residues. J was trimmed by 0 bases and V by 3 bases; bases with no gene match: 22. The CDR3 protein is CASSSRQASLAGSRASYNEQFF. The DNA of the CDR3 is TGTGCCAGCAGCTCCAGACAGGCAAGTCTAGCGGGTTCACGGGCCTCCTACAATGAGCAGTTCTTC.

This clonotype was counted only a few times. The chain uses TRBV7-2 and TRBJ2-2, with 9 positions matching TRBD2. Unmatched junction bases numbered 8, after V lost 9 bases and J lost 6 bases. CDR3 length: 14 residues. Germline CDR1 SGHTA, CDR2 FQGNSA. CDR3 sequence (DNA): TGTGCCAGTCGCGGGGGGGCGAGCGCCGGGGAGCTGTTTTTT. Translated, it gives CASRGGASAGELFF.

This clonotype was observed many times. The chain joins TRBV5-1 to TRBJ2-5; no firm D call. Germline CDR1 reads SGHRS; CDR2 reads YFSETQ. This CDR3 is 13 amino acids long. Trimming took off 2 bases at V and 0 bases at J, with 5 bases between the two ends. CDR3 DNA sequence: TGCGCCAGCAGCTTAGGAAACCAAGAGACCCAGTACTTC. It specifies CASSLGNQETQYF. Based on the CDR3 plus reference TRBV5-1 and TRBJ2-5, the full variable domain is KAGVTQTPRYLIKTRGQQVTLSCSPISGHRSVSWYQQTPGQGLQFLFEYFSETQRNKGNFPGRFSGRQFSNSRSEMNVSTLELGDSALYLCASSLGNQETQYFGPGTRLLVL.

This clonotype was found a few times. This chain uses TRBV12-3 or TRBV12-4 with TRBJ2-3; 8 positions agree with TRBD1. This CDR3 has 15 residues. Losses at the gene ends were 6 bases for V and 2 bases for J; bases not matched to a gene: 7. CDR3 region: CASRDRTGPTDTQYF. CDR3 DNA: TGTGCCAGCAGGGATAGGACAGGGCCCACAGATACGCAGTATTTT.

J is TRBJ2-7 and V is TRBV29-1; 7 bases match TRBD2. CDR3 length: 14 residues. The ends lost 4 bases at V and 3 bases at J; junction bases unmatched: 9. CDR1 and CDR2 from the germline V gene are SQVTM and ANQGSEA. CDR3 amino acids: CSVGERGRNYEQYF. CDR3 bases: TGCAGCGTTGGGGAGCGGGGTCGGAACTACGAGCAGTACTTC.

This clonotype turned up a few times. The rearrangement joins TRBV7-6 to TRBJ1-1; no reliable D call. Between the trimmed V and J ends, which lost 8 bases and 1 base, there was a span of 11 bases. CDR3 size: 13 residues. Germline lookup yields CDR1 SGHVS and CDR2 FNYEAQ. CDR3 nucleotide sequence: TGTGCCAGCCTCGGCGCCTCGAACACTGAAGCTTTCTTT. Translation: CASLGASNTEAFF.

The chain combines TRBV5-1 with TRBJ2-1, with no clear D. The CDR3 loop spans 13 amino acids. With 7 bases removed from V and 6 bases from J, the gap between germline ends came to 14 bases. CDR1 is SGHRS and CDR2 is YFSETQ in the germline V gene. CDR3 region: CASQVARSNEQFF. CDR3 in DNA: TGCGCCAGCCAGGTAGCAAGGTCCAATGAGCAGTTCTTC.

This clonotype showed up many times. The V and J genes are TRBV20-1 and TRBJ2-4, with D possibly being TRBD1 or TRBD2 (5 bases each). Germline CDR1 reads DFQATT; CDR2 reads SNEGSKA (reference sequence). The V and J ends lost 2 bases and 2 bases respectively, with 7 bases between them. The CDR3 extends over 13 amino acids. This CDR3 reads CSARRGPKNIQYF. For the CDR3, the DNA is TGCAGTGCTAGAAGGGGACCCAAAAACATTCAGTACTTC.

V usage is TRBV5-4 and J usage is TRBJ2-1; no reliable D call. Germline V gene sequence: CDR1 SGHNT, CDR2 YYREEE (reference sequence). Trimming took 3 bases from V and 10 from J, leaving 14 bases between them. This CDR3 region has 13 residues. For the CDR3, the DNA is TGTGCCAGCAGCTCACCCCAAGGGTACGAGCAGTTCTTC. Its protein is CASSSPQGYEQFF.

The chain links TRBV20-1 to TRBJ2-3; a weak D match, TRBD2 (5 bases). The CDR3 length is 15 residues. Between the trimmed V and J ends, which lost 1 base and 4 bases, there was a span of 15 bases. Germline-derived CDR1 and CDR2 are DFQATT and SNEGSKA (reference sequence). CDR3 bases: TGCAGTGCTAGAGCCCCCCTACTAGTGGCAGATACGCAGTATTTT. Translating gives CSARAPLLVADTQYF.

This clonotype was picked up a small number of times. The J gene is TRBJ1-6, the V gene TRBV7-9, with D tentatively TRBD1 (5 bases). V was clipped by 3 bases and J by 12 bases, with 9 bases between them. CDR3 length: 12 amino acids. CDR1 and CDR2 (germline): SEHNR, FQNEAQ (reference sequence). The DNA of the CDR3 is TGTGCCAGCAGCTTCTCCGGGGGACCCCTCCACTTT. This sequence encodes CASSFSGGPLHF.

This chain uses TRBV5-5 with TRBJ2-5; no definite D call. Germline V gives CDR1 SGHKS, CDR2 YYEKEE (reference sequence). The CDR3 spans 12 residues. V lost 4 bases to trimming and J lost 6 bases, with 10 bases between them. CDR3 amino acids: CASSLLTQTQYF. The CDR3, as DNA: TGTGCCAGCAGCCTTCTGACCCAGACCCAGTACTTC. The variable domain in full, with the rest retrieved from reference TRBV5-5 and TRBJ2-5, is DAGVTQSPTHLIKTRGQQVTLRCSPISGHKSVSWYQQVLGQGPQFIFQYYEKEERGRGNFPDRFSARQFPNYSSELNVNALLLGDSALYLCASSLLTQTQYFGPGTRLLVL.

This chain joins TRBV7-8 and TRBJ2-1; 11 bases are a match to TRBD2. V lost 4 bases to trimming and J lost 8 bases; unmatched junction nucleotides: 7. The CDR3 is made up of 15 amino acids. Germline CDR1 is SGHVS and CDR2 is FQNEAQ. The CDR3 protein is CASSSKGLADYEQFF. In DNA, the CDR3 is TGTGCCAGCAGCTCCAAGGGACTAGCGGACTATGAGCAGTTCTTC.

Comment on this clonotype: At one end the junction does not follow the germline gene, possibly because of a read error. V gene TRBV10-3 combines with J gene TRBJ2-2; TRBD1 matches at 10 bases. The CDR3 loop spans 17 amino acids. Germline-derived CDR1 and CDR2 are ENHRY and SYGVKD. In DNA form, the CDR3 reads TGTGCCATCAGAGAGTTAAGACAGGGGGCGAGCACCGGGGAGCTGTTTTTT. This translates into CAIRELRQGASTGELFF.